The 20 T cell receptor beta chains below all came from one sample that was sequenced in a study of T cells in localized non-small cell lung cancer. Generated by immunoSEQ multiplex PCR, the TCRdb table keeps only in-frame clones and is missing some. Of some 21,000 clones listed, 80% to 95% are singletons. Sequences were derived from peripheral blood, sampled before any cancer treatment. These receptors were taken from a male donor at least 60 years old with stage I squamous cell lung carcinoma.

This clone was found once. This chain links TRBV18 with TRBJ1-3; 10 positions match TRBD1. Germline lookup yields CDR1 KGHSH and CDR2 LQKENI. V was pared by 4 bases and J by 3 bases, with 6 bases of the junction left unmatched. This CDR3 is built from 16 residues. DNA for the CDR3: TGTGCCAGCTCACAAGGGACAGGGGCGTTTGGAAACACCATATATTTT. It translates to CASSQGTGAFGNTIYF.

The chain links TRBV9 to TRBJ1-6; TRBD1 is a possible D gene (6 bases). Trimming shortened V by 0 bases and J by 10 bases, and 8 bases separated the two germline ends. CDR1 is SGDLS and CDR2 is YYNGEE in the germline V gene. The CDR3 is made up of 13 amino acids. This CDR3 reads CASSVGGRSPLHF. CDR3 bases: TGTGCCAGCAGCGTAGGGGGGCGGTCACCCCTCCACTTT.

The chain carries TRBV7-9 and TRBJ1-4; D unresolved. This CDR3 is built from 11 residues. Germline CDR1 reads SEHNR; CDR2 reads FQNEAQ (reference sequence). V dropped 3 bases and J dropped 7 bases, with 3 bases sitting between them. CDR3 sequence reads: CASSFGEKLFF. CDR3 in DNA: TGTGCCAGCAGCTTCGGTGAAAAACTGTTTTTT.

V gene TRBV11-2 combines with J gene TRBJ2-7, with 7 bases that match TRBD2. The germline gives CDR1 SGHAT, CDR2 FQNNGV. This CDR3 contains 14 residues. The junction had 2 bases not matched to a gene; V was cut back by 0 bases and J by 3 bases. This chain's CDR3 is CASSLDPSGYEQYF. Here the CDR3 DNA reads TGTGCCAGCAGCTTAGATCCTAGCGGCTACGAGCAGTACTTC.

Turning to this clone: Sequence at one end of the junction differs from germline and may be a read error. The chain couples TRBV2 to TRBJ1-5; TRBD1 matches at 8 bases. Germline V gene sequence: CDR1 SNHLY, CDR2 FYNNEI. The CDR3 runs to 14 residues. CDR3 coding DNA: TGTGCCAGCAGAGAAGACAGGGGTCCTCAGCCCCAGCATTTT. This translates into CASREDRGPQPQHF.

This clone was observed once. The chain recombines TRBV11-2 with TRBJ1-1; perhaps TRBD1 as D (5 bases). Germline CDR1 SGHAT, CDR2 FQNNGV. V was shortened by 4 bases and J by 5 bases, with 8 bases between the two germline ends. The CDR3 has 12 residues. The CDR3: CASSSRQTEAFF. The CDR3 nucleotides read TGTGCCAGCAGCTCCAGACAGACTGAAGCTTTCTTT.

This clone was observed once. This chain uses TRBV6-5 with TRBJ2-5, with D possibly TRBD1 on 5 matching bases. Deletions cut 7 bases from V and 4 bases from J, with 10 bases between. CDR3 length equals 12 residues. Per germline, CDR1 MNHEY and CDR2 SVGAGI. CDR3 region: CASTRVGETQYF. CDR3 DNA: TGTGCCAGCACCAGGGTTGGAGAGACCCAGTACTTC.

This chain uses TRBV7-6 with TRBJ2-7, with 7 bases aligning to TRBD2. The CDR3 totals 15 residues. Unmatched junction bases numbered 7, after V lost 5 bases and J lost 0 bases. The V gene's germline CDR1 is SGHVS and CDR2 FNYEAQ. The CDR3 here is CASSPQGGISYEQYF. DNA for the CDR3: TGTGCCAGCAGCCCCCAGGGAGGGATCTCCTACGAGCAGTACTTC.

The chain employs TRBV7-2 and TRBJ2-3, with a possible D match to TRBD1 (5 bases). V was trimmed by 5 bases and J by 6 bases, leaving 12 bases between them. The CDR3 covers 13 residues. CDR1 and CDR2 from the germline V gene are SGHTA and FQGNSA. The chain's CDR3 is CASSRQSGDTQYF. In DNA form, the CDR3 reads TGTGCCAGCAGCCGACAATCAGGGGATACGCAGTATTTT.

This chain joins TRBV6-1 and TRBJ1-1; 7 bases map to TRBD1. Trimming at V came to 3 bases and at J to 5 bases, leaving 9 bases not matched to a gene. From germline, CDR1 is MNHNS and CDR2 SASEGT. The CDR3 extends over 15 amino acids. Written as DNA, the CDR3 is TGTGCCAGCAGTGATTACCTACAGGGGAGGACTGAAGCTTTCTTT. This gives the protein CASSDYLQGRTEAFF.

CDR3 bases: TGTGCCAGCAGCTTGTGGACCGAAGGGGGTAGAGAGACCCAGTACTTC. This encodes CASSLWTEGGRETQYF. The chain employs TRBV5-8 and TRBJ2-5, with D tentatively TRBD1 (6 bases). V was shortened by 1 base and J by 4 bases, with 17 bases between the two germline ends. Germline V CDR1 and CDR2: SGHTS, YDEGEE. There are 16 residues in the CDR3.

The chain employs TRBV10-1 and TRBJ2-2; 8 bases fit TRBD1. Trimming took 5 bases from V and 6 from J; bases not matched to a gene: 2. This CDR3 contains 13 residues. Germline V gives CDR1 WNHNN, CDR2 SYGVQD (reference sequence). CDR3 sequence (DNA): TGCGCCAGCAGTCAGGGGGCGCCCGGGGAGCTGTTTTTT. It is translated as CASSQGAPGELFF.

The V gene is TRBV18, the J gene TRBJ2-3, with TRBD2 identical over 9 bases. Germline values: CDR1 KGHSH, CDR2 LQKENI. V was clipped by 3 bases and J by 3 bases; unmatched bases: 7. CDR3 length equals 16 residues. The chain's CDR3 is CASSPRSGSGTDTQYF. CDR3 DNA: TGTGCCAGCTCACCTCGTAGCGGGAGCGGGACAGATACGCAGTATTTT.

The V and J genes are TRBV30 and TRBJ2-2; a weak D match, TRBD1 (6 bases). The germline V gene encodes CDR1 GTSNPN and CDR2 SVGIG (reference sequence). Deletions cut 5 bases from V and 5 bases from J, with 21 bases between. The CDR3 is 16 amino acids. CDR3 sequence (DNA): TGTGCCTGGTATTTCCCCGGCAGGGGAGATACCGGGGAGCTGTTTTTT. Encoded protein: CAWYFPGRGDTGELFF. Full variable domain (remainder filled in from reference TRBV30 and TRBJ2-2): SQTIHQWPATLVQPVGSPLSLECTVEGTSNPNLYWYRQAAGRGLQLLFYSVGIGQISSEVPQNLSASRPQDRQFILSSKKLLLSDSGFYLCAWYFPGRGDTGELFFGEGSRLTVL.

V is TRBV9 and J is TRBJ1-4; TRBD1 matches at 11 bases. Germline V gives CDR1 SGDLS, CDR2 YYNGEE. The CDR3 covers 15 residues. After removal of 2 bases from V and 7 bases from J, the junction contained 4 bases not matched to a gene. The DNA for the CDR3 is TGTGCCAGCAGCGTCGCCGGGACAGGGGGTGAAAAACTGTTTTTT. Protein product: CASSVAGTGGEKLFF.

This sequence joins TRBV7-9 and TRBJ1-5; TRBD1 agrees at 7 bases. CDR3 length equals 15 residues. V was clipped by 5 bases and J by 0 bases; unmatched bases: 4. In germline, CDR1 is SEHNR, CDR2 FQNEAQ (reference sequence). The CDR3 protein is CASSRGTDSNQPQHF. The CDR3 DNA sequence: TGTGCCAGCAGCCGGGGGACAGATAGCAATCAGCCCCAGCATTTT.

This chain joins TRBV4-1 and TRBJ1-5; D is unclear. The CDR3 is 16 amino acids. Trimming shortened V by 0 bases and J by 3 bases, and 12 bases separated the two germline ends. Germline V gene sequence: CDR1 MGHRA, CDR2 YSYEKL. The CDR3: CASSQDNPFFNQPQHF. For the CDR3, the DNA is TGCGCCAGCAGCCAAGATAACCCGTTCTTCAATCAGCCCCAGCATTTT.

This sequence joins TRBV28 and TRBJ2-5; the match to TRBD2 covers 13 bases. The end of the DNA fits TRBJ2-7 better, so the J call may be wrong. CDR3 length: 15 residues. Germline values: CDR1 MDHEN, CDR2 SYDVKM. CDR3 amino acids: CASSSMTSGRNEQYF. CDR3 DNA: TGTGCCAGCAGTTCGATGACTAGCGGGAGGAACGAGCAGTACTTC.

V is TRBV5-1 and J is TRBJ2-3; D is perhaps TRBD2 (6 bases). The CDR3 has 13 amino acids. V was pared by 5 bases and J by 1 base, with 8 bases between. Germline V gene sequence: CDR1 SGHRS, CDR2 YFSETQ. CDR3 protein: CASSGEGTDTQYF. DNA for the CDR3: TGCGCCAGCAGTGGGGAGGGCACAGATACGCAGTATTTT.

The chain is built from TRBV2 and TRBJ2-2, with D unclear. Trimming took 3 bases from V and 10 from J, leaving 6 bases between them. The CDR3 extends over 11 amino acids. Per the germline V gene, CDR1 is SNHLY and CDR2 is FYNNEI. CDR3 sequence reads: CASSDWVELFF. In DNA form, the CDR3 reads TGTGCCAGCAGTGATTGGGTGGAGCTGTTTTTT.